This T cell receptor (beta chain) was sequenced for a study of Ad26.COV2.S vaccination and SARS-CoV-2 variants. The protocol was immunoSEQ multiplex PCR, while the TCRdb copy is restricted to in-frame clones and leaves out a portion. The sample lists about 350,000 clones; 86% were seen once. Indicated treatment: 19 received Ad26.COV2.S at low or high dose, single or two shots; about five received placebo; per-sample allocation not given. Samples analyzed were those drawn on day 63 after the first vaccine or placebo injection. Between the trimmed V and J ends, which lost 5 bases and 9 bases, there was a span of 11 bases. Germline CDR1 and CDR2: MDHEN and SYDVKM. The CDR3 is 12 residues long. For this clone: Its antigen is not known.

Whole-study findings and limits: Reported post-vaccination CD8+ and CD4+ T cell responses to spike showed substantial breadth.

The sequencing used peripheral blood, collected in a trial of Ad26.COV2.S vaccine versus placebo. The rearrangement links TRBV28 to TRBJ1-5; a weak D match, TRBD1 (5 bases). This receptor was taken from a person between 18 and 65 years old who received the Ad26.COV2.S COVID-19 vaccine or a placebo. The CDR3 reads CASSLGTGPQHF. The CDR3 DNA reads as TGTGCCAGCAGTCTTGGGACTGGGCCCCAGCATTTT.